This T cell receptor (beta chain) was recorded in a study of control samples from healthy donors and cancer patients. Sequenced by immunoSEQ multiplex PCR; TCRdb stores in-frame clones only, minus some. Of 100,000 to 150,000 clones listed, roughly 92% are singletons. The CDR3 is 17 residues long. CDR1 SNHLY and CDR2 FYNNEI come from the germline V gene. The germline V and J ends were trimmed by 0 bases and 0 bases, with 15 bases remaining between them. What was sequenced was blood. The receptor comes from a man younger than 35 in good health. The rearrangement links TRBV2 to TRBJ2-7; tentatively, D is TRBD1 or TRBD2 (5 bases each). The CDR3 coding sequence is TGTGCCAGCAGTGAAGCCCGGGGCGGGTACAGCTCCTACGAGCAGTACTTC. It specifies CASSEARGGYSSYEQYF.